Listed below are T cell receptor beta chains from one sample, sequenced in a study of blood T cell repertoires in COVID-19. Using immunoSEQ multiplex PCR, the repertoire was profiled, and TCRdb retains in-frame clones only, with some absent. This sample has about 410,000 clones; 89% occur once, and the top ten carry about 1.7%. The sequenced material came from PBMCs or T cells enriched from blood (not recorded which). Receptors originate from a woman in her thirties who had recovered from COVID-19. The CDR3 runs from the conserved cysteine through the conserved F or W. The D gene is left open where the match is weak. Some rows mark clone size as missing; the rest say once, few, many or name a class of expanded clone.

V gene: TRBV19; J gene: TRBJ2-1; clone size: .; D gene: .; CDR3 DNA: TGTGCCAGTAGTATTGGGGGCGGTGAGCAGTTCTTC; CDR3 protein: CASSIGGGEQFF
V gene: TRBV25-1; J gene: TRBJ1-6; clone size: .; D gene: TRBD1; CDR3 DNA: TGTGCCAGCAGTTTAAGCGGACAGGGATCACCCCTCCACTTT; CDR3 protein: CASSLSGQGSPLHF
V gene: TRBV4-1; J gene: TRBJ2-7; clone size: .; D gene: TRBD1; CDR3 DNA: TGCGCCAGCAGCCAAGGTGTGGGACAGGGGGTGGGCGAGCAGTACTTC; CDR3 protein: CASSQGVGQGVGEQYF
V gene: TRBV29-1; J gene: TRBJ1-2; clone size: .; D gene: .; CDR3 DNA: TGCAGCGTCCAGGGGATGAGGGGCTATGGCTACACCTTC; CDR3 protein: CSVQGMRGYGYTF
V gene: TRBV18; J gene: TRBJ2-7; clone size: .; D gene: TRBD2; CDR3 DNA: TGTGCCAGCTCACCACCGGGGAGGGTCCCCTACGAGCAGTACTTC; CDR3 protein: CASSPPGRVPYEQYF
V gene: TRBV6-5; J gene: TRBJ2-5; clone size: .; D gene: .; CDR3 DNA: TGTGCCAGCAGTTACTTAGCGGAGCAAGAGACCCAGTACTTC; CDR3 protein: CASSYLAEQETQYF
V gene: TRBV19; J gene: TRBJ1-5; clone size: .; D gene: TRBD1; CDR3 DNA: TGTGCCAGTAGTATAATTCAGGGGGGCAATCAGCCCCAGCATTTT; CDR3 protein: CASSIIQGGNQPQHF
V gene: TRBV7-9; J gene: TRBJ1-1; clone size: .; D gene: .; CDR3 DNA: TGTGCCAGCAGCCGACCGGGACAAGAGATTGAAGCTTTCTTT; CDR3 protein: CASSRPGQEIEAFF
V gene: TRBV25-1; J gene: TRBJ1-3; clone size: .; D gene: .; CDR3 DNA: TGTGCCAGCGTAAGCATGGGAAACACCATATATTTT; CDR3 protein: CASVSMGNTIYF
V gene: TRBV4-2; J gene: TRBJ1-3; clone size: few; D gene: TRBD1; CDR3 DNA: TGTGCCAGCAGCCCACCGGGACAGGGGGGAAACACCATATATTTT; CDR3 protein: CASSPPGQGGNTIYF
V gene: TRBV5-6; J gene: TRBJ1-2; clone size: .; D gene: TRBD1; CDR3 DNA: TGTGCCAGCAGCTTGGCTGGTGGGACAGGGGTCAACTATGGCTACACCTTC; CDR3 protein: CASSLAGGTGVNYGYTF
V gene: TRBV6-5; J gene: TRBJ2-5; clone size: .; D gene: TRBD2; CDR3 DNA: TGTGCCAGCAGATTAGCGGGGGGGCGGGCCCAGTACTTC; CDR3 protein: CASRLAGGRAQYF
V gene: TRBV11-2; J gene: TRBJ2-5; clone size: .; D gene: .; CDR3 DNA: TGTGCCAGCAGCCAACGACGGTGGGGCTACCAAGAGACCCAGTACTTC; CDR3 protein: CASSQRRWGYQETQYF
V gene: TRBV21-1; J gene: TRBJ2-2; clone size: .; D gene: .; CDR3 DNA: TGTGCCAGCAGCACCCCGTCGGCTACAGGCGGGAGCGGGGAGCTGTTTTTT; CDR3 protein: CASSTPSATGGSGELFF
V gene: TRBV19; J gene: TRBJ1-2; clone size: .; D gene: .; CDR3 DNA: TGTGCCAGTAGTATGGACCGGGAGGGCTACACCTTC; CDR3 protein: CASSMDREGYTF
V gene: TRBV10-1; J gene: TRBJ2-5; clone size: .; D gene: TRBD2; CDR3 DNA: TGCGCCAACACTCTTCGCCTTTATAGCGGGGGGCTTGTTTTGGAGAGCCAGTACTTC; CDR3 protein: CANTLRLYSGGLVLESQYF
V gene: TRBV5-1; J gene: TRBJ2-5; clone size: .; D gene: TRBD2; CDR3 DNA: TGCGCCAGCAGCTTCACTAGCGGCCAAGAGACCCAGTACTTC; CDR3 protein: CASSFTSGQETQYF
V gene: TRBV6-6; J gene: TRBJ1-1; clone size: .; D gene: .; CDR3 DNA: TGTGCCAGCAGTGAGGTCCGGGGCACTGAAGCTTTCTTT; CDR3 protein: CASSEVRGTEAFF
V gene: TRBV29-1; J gene: TRBJ2-7; clone size: few; D gene: TRBD1; CDR3 DNA: TGCAGCGTAGGTGACAGGGGGTACGAGCAGTACTTC; CDR3 protein: CSVGDRGYEQYF
V gene: TRBV7-2; J gene: TRBJ1-1; clone size: .; D gene: .; CDR3 DNA: TGTGCCAGCAGCTCCGATATGCTGCGGGTTGGGGACACTGAAGCTTTCTTT; CDR3 protein: CASSSDMLRVGDTEAFF
V gene: TRBV5-6; J gene: TRBJ1-3; clone size: once; D gene: .; CDR3 DNA: TGTGCCAGCAGCCGTCCAGGGCTCATAAACACCATATATTTT; CDR3 protein: CASSRPGLINTIYF
V gene: TRBV30; J gene: TRBJ1-2; clone size: .; D gene: .; CDR3 DNA: TGTGCCTGGAGTGTATCAGGACAGACTTTATTCTACTATGGCTACACCTTC; CDR3 protein: CAWSVSGQTLFYYGYTF
V gene: TRBV10-3; J gene: TRBJ1-1; clone size: .; D gene: .; CDR3 DNA: TGTGCCATCAGTGAGTCGTGGGGCCACACTGAAGCTTTCTTT; CDR3 protein: CAISESWGHTEAFF
V gene: TRBV4-3; J gene: TRBJ1-4; clone size: .; D gene: TRBD1; CDR3 DNA: TGCGCCAGCAGGCCCAGGGGGCTTAAGGAAAAACTGTTTTTT; CDR3 protein: CASRPRGLKEKLFF
V gene: TRBV19; J gene: TRBJ2-7; clone size: .; D gene: TRBD2; CDR3 DNA: TGTGCCAGTAGTATCACACGCGGGAGCTACGAGCAGTACTTC; CDR3 protein: CASSITRGSYEQYF
V gene: TRBV11-1; J gene: TRBJ1-1; clone size: .; D gene: .; CDR3 DNA: TGTGCCAGCAGCTTAGTGGCGGGACGGTACACTGAAGCTTTCTTT; CDR3 protein: CASSLVAGRYTEAFF
V gene: TRBV30; J gene: TRBJ1-1; clone size: .; D gene: .; CDR3 DNA: TGTGCCTGGAGTGGGTGGGGGCCGAACACTGAAGCTTTCTTT; CDR3 protein: CAWSGWGPNTEAFF
V gene: TRBV4-2; J gene: TRBJ2-3; clone size: .; D gene: TRBD1; CDR3 DNA: TGTGCCAGCAGCCAAGCAGGGGGCATGAGCACAGATACGCAGTATTTT; CDR3 protein: CASSQAGGMSTDTQYF
V gene: TRBV28; J gene: TRBJ2-6; clone size: .; D gene: TRBD2; CDR3 DNA: TGTGCCAGCAGTCCCGTGGGGGGGTTTGGGGCCAACGTCCTGACTTTC; CDR3 protein: CASSPVGGFGANVLTF
V gene: TRBV29-1; J gene: TRBJ2-7; clone size: .; D gene: TRBD2; CDR3 DNA: TGCAGCGTTGGGAAGCGGGAGCCGAGAGACGAGCAGTACTTC; CDR3 protein: CSVGKREPRDEQYF
V gene: TRBV9; J gene: TRBJ2-7; clone size: .; D gene: TRBD1; CDR3 DNA: TGTGCCAGCAGCGCGACAGGGGAACTCTACGAGCAGTACTTC; CDR3 protein: CASSATGELYEQYF
V gene: TRBV29-1; J gene: TRBJ2-7; clone size: .; D gene: TRBD1; CDR3 DNA: TGCAGCGTCACGACAGGGACCCATCTCTACGAGCAGTACTTC; CDR3 protein: CSVTTGTHLYEQYF
V gene: TRBV30; J gene: TRBJ2-7; clone size: .; D gene: .; CDR3 DNA: TGTGCCTGGGGAGGGCCCCTGGAGCAGTACTTC; CDR3 protein: CAWGGPLEQYF
V gene: TRBV5-1; J gene: TRBJ2-1; clone size: .; D gene: TRBD1; CDR3 DNA: TGCGCCAGCAGAACAGGGGCAGGGGATGAGCAGTTCTTC; CDR3 protein: CASRTGAGDEQFF
V gene: TRBV5-1; J gene: TRBJ1-3; clone size: .; D gene: .; CDR3 DNA: TGCGCCAGCAGCTTCATAGGGGATTCTGGAAACACCATATATTTT; CDR3 protein: CASSFIGDSGNTIYF
V gene: TRBV27; J gene: TRBJ2-1; clone size: .; D gene: TRBD1; CDR3 DNA: TGTGCCAGCAGGACAGGGTACTACAATGAGCAGTTCTTC; CDR3 protein: CASRTGYYNEQFF
V gene: TRBV4-3; J gene: TRBJ1-2; clone size: few; D gene: .; CDR3 DNA: TGCGCCAGCAGCCAAGATCAGCTACAGGCGATTAACTATGGCTACACCTTC; CDR3 protein: CASSQDQLQAINYGYTF
V gene: TRBV18; J gene: TRBJ1-2; clone size: .; D gene: .; CDR3 DNA: TGTGCCAGCTCATCCTCTACAGGGAGCGAATTAGGCTACACCTTC; CDR3 protein: CASSSSTGSELGYTF
V gene: TRBV6-5; J gene: TRBJ1-3; clone size: .; D gene: TRBD1; CDR3 DNA: TGTGCCAGCAGCCCCAGGGGGTTAGCTGGAAACACCATATATTTT; CDR3 protein: CASSPRGLAGNTIYF
V gene: TRBV2; J gene: TRBJ2-1; clone size: .; D gene: TRBD2; CDR3 DNA: TGTGCCAGCAGTACTAGCGGAACCTCCTACAATGAGCAGTTCTTC; CDR3 protein: CASSTSGTSYNEQFF
V gene: TRBV3-1/TRBV3-2; J gene: TRBJ2-1; clone size: few; D gene: .; CDR3 DNA: TGTGCCAGCAGCGCACAATACAATGAGCAGTTCTTC; CDR3 protein: CASSAQYNEQFF
V gene: TRBV28; J gene: TRBJ1-3; clone size: .; D gene: TRBD1; CDR3 DNA: TGTGCCAGCAGCTCCGGGACAGCATCTGGAAACACCATATATTTT; CDR3 protein: CASSSGTASGNTIYF